This entry lists 27 T cell receptor beta chains sequenced from one sample in a study of blood T cells in healthy people across ages. A J-beta primer mix and a sample-barcoded 5' primer were used in a second PCR of about 7 to 12 cycles. A single record per CDR3 protein comes from TCRdb applying MiXCR to the 5' RACE reads. Of 550,000 to 650,000 distinct CDR3 sequences listed, about 30% are singletons. The sequencing sample was made of blood. The receptor set was obtained from a woman aged 80 or older in good health.

This clonotype was seen many times. The chain carries TRBV14 and TRBJ2-3; weak D call: TRBD2 (6 bases). V lost 1 base, J lost 0 bases, and 8 bases lay in between. The CDR3 sequence is 15 residues long. The germline gives CDR1 SGHDN, CDR2 FVKESK. The CDR3 here is CASSQVRGSTDTQYF. DNA of the CDR3: TGTGCCAGCAGCCAAGTTCGGGGGAGCACAGATACGCAGTATTTT.

This clonotype was observed at least ten times. The chain joins TRBV2 to TRBJ2-3; TRBD1 matches 8 bases. The CDR3 is made up of 15 amino acids. CDR1 is SNHLY, CDR2 FYNNEI, per germline. Losses at the gene ends were 7 bases for V and 2 bases for J; bases not matched to a gene: 8. CDR3 sequence (DNA): TGTGCCAGCATGGGTCCGGGACAGGTCACAGATACGCAGTATTTT. Translation gives CASMGPGQVTDTQYF.

Ten or more counts support this clonotype. The genes are TRBV20-1 and TRBJ2-3; weak D call: TRBD1 (6 bases). Trimming cost V 4 bases and J 6 bases, with 14 bases left between them. CDR3 length: 13 residues. Germline V lookup: CDR1 DFQATT, CDR2 SNEGSKA (reference sequence). CDR3 in DNA: TGCAGTGCTACTCAGGGGTCGGCGGATACGCAGTATTTT. It translates to CSATQGSADTQYF.

This clonotype was counted a few times. The gene calls are TRBV7-2 and TRBJ1-5; TRBD1 might be the D (6 bases). V was cut by 5 bases and J by 4 bases, with 15 bases left in between. Germline V gene lookup returns CDR1 SGHTA and CDR2 FQGNSA. The CDR3 is 15 residues long. As DNA, the CDR3 is TGTGCCAGCAGCCTAGGGGGGGAACGAAATCAGCCCCAGCATTTT. Its translation is CASSLGGERNQPQHF.

As for this clonotype: This may stem from a read error, because a much larger clone lies one nucleotide away. The chain is built from TRBV24-1 and TRBJ2-3, with D perhaps matching TRBD1 (5 bases). The length of the CDR3 is 16 residues. Germline CDR1 is KGHDR and CDR2 is SFDVKD. DNA for the CDR3: TGTGCCACCCGTGACTCAGGACAACTCCGCACAGATACGCAGTATTTT. This sequence encodes CATRDSGQLRTDTQYF.

V usage is TRBV7-2 and J usage is TRBJ2-2, with a weak D call TRBD1 (6 bases). The V gene lost 10 bases and the J gene lost 0 bases, with 15 bases spanning the gap. The CDR3 length is 15 residues. Per the germline V gene, CDR1 is SGHTA and CDR2 is FQGNSA. The DNA of the CDR3 is TGTGCCACTGGGGGCATCTACCCGAACACCGGGGAGCTGTTTTTT. Its translation is CATGGIYPNTGELFF.

The chain combines TRBV5-6 with TRBJ1-5; TRBD1 matches at 7 bases. This CDR3 region has 13 residues. The V and J ends lost 4 bases and 6 bases, in that order; junction bases with no gene match: 4. Germline CDR1 and CDR2: SGHDT and YYEEEE. The CDR3 DNA sequence: TGTGCCAGCAGCCGCGACAGGGTTCAGCCCCAGCATTTT. Amino acid sequence: CASSRDRVQPQHF.

The CDR3 DNA reads TGTGCCAGCAGCCAGATGGGGGGGGGGTCCTACGAGCAGTACTTC. Its translation is CASSQMGGGSYEQYF. The chain links TRBV11-2 to TRBJ2-7; 7 nucleotides agree with TRBD2. CDR1 is SGHAT, CDR2 FQNNGV, per germline. This CDR3 comprises 15 residues. V lost 5 bases and J lost 1; bases outside the gene matches: 8.

This clonotype was seen many times. The rearrangement joins TRBV11-3 to TRBJ2-1, with 9 bases aligning to TRBD2. The CDR3 totals 14 residues. The V gene end was trimmed by 2 bases and the J gene end by 8 bases; junction bases not matched to a gene: 4. The germline V gene encodes CDR1 SGHNT and CDR2 YENEEA. The CDR3 sequence is CASSLLAGSDEQFF. The CDR3 DNA is TGTGCCAGCAGCTTACTAGCGGGGTCGGATGAGCAGTTCTTC.

This clonotype was seen more than once but under ten times. This chain joins TRBV20-1 and TRBJ1-5; D not certain. The CDR3 covers 12 residues. V shed 0 bases and J shed 10 bases, with 10 bases lying between them. CDR1 is DFQATT and CDR2 is SNEGSKA in the germline V gene (reference sequence). The CDR3 nucleotides read TGCAGTGCTAGAGACAGGCCCGGCCCCCAGCATTTT. Amino acid sequence: CSARDRPGPQHF.

This chain connects TRBV14 to TRBJ2-7, with 11 bases aligning to TRBD2. J lost 7 bases, V lost 4 bases, and 9 bases had no gene match. The germline V gene has CDR1 SGHDN and CDR2 FVKESK. The CDR3 is made up of 15 amino acids. The chain's CDR3 is CASSPSSGGYNEQYF. CDR3 DNA sequence: TGTGCCAGCAGCCCATCTAGCGGGGGGTACAATGAGCAGTACTTC.

To note about this clonotype: Sequence at one end of the junction differs from germline and may be a read error. CDR3 nucleotides: TGTGCTAGCAGCCGCGGACTAGCGGGAGGGGACGAGCAGTACTTC. As protein: CASSRGLAGGDEQYF. The chain carries TRBV7-7 and TRBJ2-7; 15 nucleotides agree with TRBD2. Germline CDR1 is SSHAT and CDR2 is FNYEAQ (reference sequence). The CDR3 runs 15 residues.

Regarding this clonotype: A much larger clone is a single base away; this may be a read error. The chain employs TRBV20-1 and TRBJ1-6; a possible D gene is TRBD1 (5 bases). Germline V gene lookup returns CDR1 DFQATT and CDR2 SNEGSKA (reference sequence). With 3 bases removed from V and 8 bases from J, the gap between germline ends came to 20 bases. The CDR3 is 16 amino acids. CDR3 sequence: CSASPIKRGADSPLHF. The CDR3, as DNA: TGCAGTGCTAGCCCGATCAAGAGGGGCGCAGATTCACCCCTCCACTTT.

This clonotype was seen repeatedly, ten times or more. This rearrangement joins TRBV6-6 to TRBJ2-5; possibly TRBD1 or TRBD2 for D (5 bases each). This CDR3 is built from 14 residues. Germline CDR1 reads MNHNY; CDR2 reads SVGAGI (reference sequence). The germline V and J ends were trimmed by 6 bases and 2 bases, with 13 bases remaining between them. CDR3 in DNA: TGTGCCAGCAGGAGGGACGCTATTCAAGAGACCCAGTACTTC. It encodes CASRRDAIQETQYF.

In its sample, this clonotype was seen a few times. The J gene is TRBJ1-1, the V gene TRBV19, with TRBD1 as a possible D gene (6 bases). This CDR3 contains 16 residues. The germline gives CDR1 LNHDA, CDR2 SQIVND (reference sequence). V was trimmed by 3 bases and J by 5 bases, leaving 19 bases between them. CDR3 sequence (DNA): TGTGCCAGTAGTATCCCTCCAGGTTCAGGGGATACTGAAGCTTTCTTT. This sequence encodes CASSIPPGSGDTEAFF.

There are many counts of this clonotype. The V gene is TRBV12-3 or TRBV12-4, the J gene TRBJ1-1, with 8 bases that match TRBD1. This CDR3 contains 14 residues. V was pared by 3 bases and J by 2 bases, with 2 bases of the junction left unmatched. The CDR3 DNA reads TGTGCCAGCAGTTTTACAGGGGGTAACACTGAAGCTTTCTTT. The encoded protein is CASSFTGGNTEAFF.

Ten or more counts support this clonotype. The chain recombines TRBV3-1 with TRBJ2-5, with 14 bases aligning to TRBD2. After removal of 3 bases from V and 4 bases from J, the junction contained 10 bases not matched to a gene. CDR3 length: 18 residues. Germline assignment: CDR1 LGHDT and CDR2 YNNKEL (reference sequence). The DNA of the CDR3 is TGTGCCAGCAGCCATCGACTAGCGGGGGGGCCAAGTGGAGAGACCCAGTACTTC. Translating gives CASSHRLAGGPSGETQYF.

This clonotype was seen repeatedly, ten times or more. The gene calls are TRBV5-1 and TRBJ2-3; the D gene is possibly TRBD1 (5 bases). V was cut by 4 bases and J by 2 bases, with 14 bases left in between. This CDR3 is built from 15 residues. Germline lookup yields CDR1 SGHRS and CDR2 YFSETQ. The CDR3 DNA is TGCGCCAGCAGCGGATTAGGACATATCACAGATACGCAGTATTTT. This encodes CASSGLGHITDTQYF. Variable domain in full (rest from reference TRBV5-1 and TRBJ2-3): KAGVTQTPRYLIKTRGQQVTLSCSPISGHRSVSWYQQTPGQGLQFLFEYFSETQRNKGNFPGRFSGRQFSNSRSEMNVSTLELGDSALYLCASSGLGHITDTQYFGPGTRLTVL.

A note on this clonotype: This may be a read error, as it is one base from a much larger clone. The genes are TRBV15 and TRBJ2-7; TRBD1 aligns across 9 bases. J lost 7 bases, V lost 5 bases, and 12 bases had no gene match. Germline CDR1 LNHNV, CDR2 YYDKDF (reference sequence). There are 15 residues in the CDR3. In DNA, the CDR3 is TGTGCCACCAGCTCTCTCGGGACAGGGCTCAATGAGCAGTACTTC. Residues: CATSSLGTGLNEQYF.

V gene TRBV6-6 combines with J gene TRBJ2-5; unclear D gene. The CDR3 extends over 14 amino acids. The V gene's germline CDR1 is MNHNY and CDR2 SVGAGI (reference sequence). V lost 5 bases and J lost 1, with 11 bases in between. The CDR3: CASSDGGVQETQYF. CDR3 nucleotide sequence: TGTGCCAGCAGTGATGGTGGGGTCCAAGAGACCCAGTACTTC.

CDR3 bases: TGTGCCAGTAGTATAGCAGCGAACTATGGCTACACCTTC. This codes for CASSIAANYGYTF. V and J are TRBV19 and TRBJ1-2, with D hard to call. Trimming took off 1 base at V and 2 bases at J, with 5 bases between the two ends. The V gene's germline CDR1 is LNHDA and CDR2 SQIVND (reference sequence). The CDR3 has 13 amino acids.

This clonotype occurred many times. The chain joins TRBV7-2 to TRBJ2-5, with 7 bases that match TRBD1. The germline CDR1 and CDR2 sequences are SGHTA and FQGNSA. The CDR3 contains 15 residues. With 6 bases clipped from V and 2 bases from J, the junction kept 9 bases outside the gene matches. CDR3 residues: CASRRRPGGQETQYF. The CDR3 DNA follows: TGTGCCAGCAGGCGCCGCCCAGGGGGACAAGAGACCCAGTACTTC. Using reference TRBV7-2 and TRBJ2-5 for the parts outside the CDR3, the full variable domain is GAGVSQSPSNKVTEKGKDVELRCDPISGHTALYWYRQSLGQGLEFLIYFQGNSAPDKSGLPSDRFSAERTGGSVSTLTIQRTQQEDSAVYLCASRRRPGGQETQYFGPGTRLLVL.

Details on this clonotype: Given a much more abundant clone one base away, this may be a read error. V and J are TRBV29-1 and TRBJ2-5; D is ambiguous. V was pared by 7 bases and J by 5 bases, with 14 bases between. The germline gives CDR1 SQVTM, CDR2 ANQGSEA. This CDR3 is built from 12 residues. In DNA form, the CDR3 reads TGCAGCGGTGCAGAGCTACAGGAGACCCAGTACTTC. Translation gives CSGAELQETQYF.

This clonotype was observed many times. V gene TRBV11-1 combines with J gene TRBJ2-7, with D tentatively TRBD1 (6 bases). V lost 3 bases, J lost 1 base, and 10 bases lay in between. Germline-derived CDR1 and CDR2 are SGHAT and FQDESV (reference sequence). This CDR3 region has 14 residues. The CDR3 reads CASSFSGQSYEQYF. The CDR3 DNA reads TGTGCCAGCAGCTTCTCCGGACAGTCCTACGAGCAGTACTTC.

J is TRBJ2-3 and V is TRBV4-1, with 10 bases fitting TRBD1. CDR3 length: 17 amino acids. The J segment lost 3 bases and the V segment lost 1 base, leaving 7 bases of the junction unmatched. The germline gives CDR1 MGHRA, CDR2 YSYEKL. CDR3 amino acids: CASSQGKGQGKTDTQYF. The DNA of the CDR3 is TGCGCCAGCAGCCAAGGGAAGGGACAGGGGAAGACAGATACGCAGTATTTT.

A note on this clonotype: Being one base from a much bigger clone, this may be a read error. The chain is built from TRBV12-3 or TRBV12-4 and TRBJ1-6, with 8 bases identical to TRBD1. The CDR3 loop spans 14 amino acids. J lost 6 bases, V lost 6 bases, and 4 bases had no gene match. The CDR3 DNA sequence: TGTGCCAGCAGCGAAGACAGGGGTAATTCACCCCTCCACTTT. Translating gives CASSEDRGNSPLHF.

This clonotype came up a few times. The J gene is TRBJ2-7, the V gene TRBV2; the D is unclear. Germline CDR1 SNHLY, CDR2 FYNNEI. CDR3 length: 13 residues. V dropped 7 bases and J dropped 0 bases, with 10 bases sitting between them. The CDR3 DNA reads as TGTGCCAGCACCAGGCCAGACTCCTACGAGCAGTACTTC. This codes for CASTRPDSYEQYF.